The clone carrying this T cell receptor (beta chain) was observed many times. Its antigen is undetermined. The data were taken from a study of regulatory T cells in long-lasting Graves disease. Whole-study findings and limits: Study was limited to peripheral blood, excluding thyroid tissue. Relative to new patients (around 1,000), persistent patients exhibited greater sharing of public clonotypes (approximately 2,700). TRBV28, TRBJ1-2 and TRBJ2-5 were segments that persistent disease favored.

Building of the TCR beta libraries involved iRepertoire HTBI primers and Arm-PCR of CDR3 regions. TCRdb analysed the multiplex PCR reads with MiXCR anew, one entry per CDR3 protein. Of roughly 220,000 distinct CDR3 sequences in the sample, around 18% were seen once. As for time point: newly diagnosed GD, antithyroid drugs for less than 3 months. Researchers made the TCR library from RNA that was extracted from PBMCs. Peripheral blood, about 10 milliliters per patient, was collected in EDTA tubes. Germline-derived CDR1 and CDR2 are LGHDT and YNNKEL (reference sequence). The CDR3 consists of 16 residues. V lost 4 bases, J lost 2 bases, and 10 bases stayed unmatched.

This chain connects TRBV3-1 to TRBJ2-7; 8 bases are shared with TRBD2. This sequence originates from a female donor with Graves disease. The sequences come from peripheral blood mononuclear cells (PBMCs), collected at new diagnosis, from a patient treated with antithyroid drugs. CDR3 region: CASSPRGQRGTYEQYF. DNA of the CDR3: TGTGCCAGCAGCCCCCGAGGCCAGCGGGGGACCTACGAGCAGTACTTC.